The next 4 T cell receptor beta chains were all read from a single sample in a study of identical twins. TCRdb reanalysed the 5' RACE reads using MiXCR and keeps one entry per CDR3 protein. The sample contains 1.5 million to 2 million distinct CDR3 sequences, less than 35% of which appear only once. What was sequenced was cord blood. These receptors were collected from a newborn girl in good health.

This clonotype has just a few counts. The V gene is TRBV6-2 or TRBV6-3, the J gene TRBJ1-1; D perhaps matches TRBD1 (6 bases). Germline V gene data show CDR1 as MNHEY and CDR2 as SVGEGT. V was clipped by 4 bases and J by 3 bases, with 15 bases between them. This CDR3 region has 15 residues. CDR3 DNA sequence: TGTGCCAGCAGTTCTATACCGGGGGGCCACACTGAAGCTTTCTTT. Translation: CASSSIPGGHTEAFF.

This clonotype was seen only a few times. The J gene is TRBJ2-7, the V gene TRBV20-1; TRBD2 aligns across 13 bases. The ends lost 3 bases at V and 3 bases at J; junction bases unmatched: 11. Germline lookup yields CDR1 DFQATT and CDR2 SNEGSKA (reference sequence). The CDR3 is 17 amino acids. The CDR3 sequence: CSASRRGLAGYNYEQYF. CDR3 nucleotides: TGCAGTGCTAGCCGGAGGGGACTAGCGGGATACAACTACGAGCAGTACTTC.

The CDR3 loop is CASSQEGSLSGGSPLHF. The CDR3 coding sequence is TGTGCCAGCAGCCAAGAGGGCAGCCTCAGCGGGGGTTCACCCCTCCACTTT. The J gene is TRBJ1-6, the V gene TRBV3-1; possible D gene TRBD1, 5 bases. The V and J ends lost 0 bases and 9 bases respectively, with 18 bases between them. The CDR3 extends over 17 amino acids. The germline gives CDR1 LGHDT, CDR2 YNNKEL (reference sequence).

The chain joins TRBV4-1 to TRBJ2-1; D remains unclear. Germline-derived CDR1 and CDR2 are MGHRA and YSYEKL. CDR3 length: 14 residues. Trimming removed 3 bases at V and 0 bases at J, with 6 bases between. CDR3: CASSHVASYNEQFF. CDR3 nucleotides: TGCGCCAGCAGCCATGTTGCCTCCTACAATGAGCAGTTCTTC.